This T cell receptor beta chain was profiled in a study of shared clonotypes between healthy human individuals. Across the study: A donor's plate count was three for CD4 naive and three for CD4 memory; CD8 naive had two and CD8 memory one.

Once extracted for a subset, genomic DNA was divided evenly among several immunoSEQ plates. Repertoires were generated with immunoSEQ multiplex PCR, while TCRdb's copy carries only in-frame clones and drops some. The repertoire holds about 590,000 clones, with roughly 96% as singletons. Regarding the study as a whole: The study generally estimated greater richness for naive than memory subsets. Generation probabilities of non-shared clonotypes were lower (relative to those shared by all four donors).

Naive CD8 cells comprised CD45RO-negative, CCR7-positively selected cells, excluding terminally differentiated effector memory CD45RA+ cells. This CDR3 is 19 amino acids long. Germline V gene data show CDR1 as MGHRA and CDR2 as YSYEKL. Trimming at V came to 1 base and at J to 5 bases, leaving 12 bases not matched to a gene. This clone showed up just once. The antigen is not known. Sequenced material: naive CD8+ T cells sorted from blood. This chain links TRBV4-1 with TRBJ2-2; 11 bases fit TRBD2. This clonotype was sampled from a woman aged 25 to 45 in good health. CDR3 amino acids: CASSQVPLAGVKLTGELFF. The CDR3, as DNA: TGCGCCAGCAGCCAAGTCCCACTAGCGGGAGTTAAGTTGACCGGGGAGCTGTTTTTT.